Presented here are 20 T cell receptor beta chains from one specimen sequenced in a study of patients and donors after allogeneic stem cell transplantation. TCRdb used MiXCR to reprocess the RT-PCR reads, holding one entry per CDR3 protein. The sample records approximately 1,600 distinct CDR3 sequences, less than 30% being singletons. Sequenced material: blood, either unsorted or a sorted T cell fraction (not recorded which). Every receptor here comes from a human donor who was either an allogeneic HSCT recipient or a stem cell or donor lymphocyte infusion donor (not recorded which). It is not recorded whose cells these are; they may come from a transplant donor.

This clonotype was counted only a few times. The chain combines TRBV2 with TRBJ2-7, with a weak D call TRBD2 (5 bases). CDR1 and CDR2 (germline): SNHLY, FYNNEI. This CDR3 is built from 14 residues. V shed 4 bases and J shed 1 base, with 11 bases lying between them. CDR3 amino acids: CASSAGSLSYEQYF. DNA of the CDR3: TGTGCCAGCAGTGCTGGGAGTTTGTCCTACGAGCAGTACTTC. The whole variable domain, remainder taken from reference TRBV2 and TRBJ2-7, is EPEVTQTPSHQVTQMGQEVILRCVPISNHLYFYWYRQILGQKVEFLVSFYNNEISEKSEIFDDQFSVERPDGSNFTLKIRSTKLEDSAMYFCASSAGSLSYEQYFGPGTRLTVT.

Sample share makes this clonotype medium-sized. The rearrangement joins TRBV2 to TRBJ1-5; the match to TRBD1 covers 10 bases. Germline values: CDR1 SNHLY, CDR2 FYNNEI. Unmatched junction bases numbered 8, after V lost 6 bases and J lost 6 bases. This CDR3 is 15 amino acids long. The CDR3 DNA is TGTGCCAGCAGACCCGGGACAGGGGCAAGTCAGCCCCAGCATTTT. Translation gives CASRPGTGASQPQHF.

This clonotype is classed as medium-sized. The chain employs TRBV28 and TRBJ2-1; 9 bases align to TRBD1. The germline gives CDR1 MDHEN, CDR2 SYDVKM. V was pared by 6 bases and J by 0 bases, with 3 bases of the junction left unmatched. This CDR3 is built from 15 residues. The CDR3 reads CASRLGQGSYNEQFF. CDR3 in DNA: TGTGCCAGCAGGCTGGGACAGGGCTCCTACAATGAGCAGTTCTTC.

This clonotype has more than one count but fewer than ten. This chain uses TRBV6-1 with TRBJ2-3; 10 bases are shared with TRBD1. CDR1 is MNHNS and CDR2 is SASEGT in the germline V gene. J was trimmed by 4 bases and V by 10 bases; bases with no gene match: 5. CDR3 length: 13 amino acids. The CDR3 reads CATRTGGADTQYF. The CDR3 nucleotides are TGTGCCACCAGGACAGGGGGGGCAGATACGCAGTATTTT.

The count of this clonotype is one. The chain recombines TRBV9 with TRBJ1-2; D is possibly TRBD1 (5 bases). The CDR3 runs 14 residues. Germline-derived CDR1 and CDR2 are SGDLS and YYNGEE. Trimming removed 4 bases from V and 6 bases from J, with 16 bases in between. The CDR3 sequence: CASSLAPAGHGYTF. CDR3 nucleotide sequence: TGTGCCAGCAGCCTAGCCCCAGCGGGGCATGGCTACACCTTC.

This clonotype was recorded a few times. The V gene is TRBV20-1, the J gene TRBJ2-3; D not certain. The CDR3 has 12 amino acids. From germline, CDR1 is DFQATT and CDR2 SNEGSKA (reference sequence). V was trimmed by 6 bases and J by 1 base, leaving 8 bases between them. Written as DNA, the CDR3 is TGCAGTGCCGAGATGGGCACAGATACGCAGTATTTT. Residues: CSAEMGTDTQYF.

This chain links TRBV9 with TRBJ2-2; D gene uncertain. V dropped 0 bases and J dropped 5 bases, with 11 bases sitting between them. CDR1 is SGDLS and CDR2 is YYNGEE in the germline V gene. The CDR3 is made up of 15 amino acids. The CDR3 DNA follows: TGTGCCAGCAGCGTAGCGGCAGGCTTGACCGGGGAGCTGTTTTTT. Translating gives CASSVAAGLTGELFF.

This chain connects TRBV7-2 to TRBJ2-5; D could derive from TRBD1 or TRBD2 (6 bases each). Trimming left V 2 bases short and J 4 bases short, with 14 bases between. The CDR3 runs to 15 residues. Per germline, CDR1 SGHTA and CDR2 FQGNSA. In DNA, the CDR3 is TGTGCCAGCAGCTTATATCGGGGGCTGGGAGAGACCCAGTACTTC. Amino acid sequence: CASSLYRGLGETQYF.

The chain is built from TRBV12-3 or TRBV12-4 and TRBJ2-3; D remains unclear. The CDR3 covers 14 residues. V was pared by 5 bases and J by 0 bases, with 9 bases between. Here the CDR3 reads CASSQAASTDTQYF. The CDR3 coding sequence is TGTGCCAGCAGTCAGGCAGCTAGCACAGATACGCAGTATTTT.

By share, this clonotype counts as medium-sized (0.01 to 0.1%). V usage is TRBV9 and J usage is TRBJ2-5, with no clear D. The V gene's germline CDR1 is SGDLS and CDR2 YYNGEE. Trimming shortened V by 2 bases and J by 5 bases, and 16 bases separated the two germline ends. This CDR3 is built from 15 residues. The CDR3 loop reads CASSVDGRLGETQYF. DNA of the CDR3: TGTGCCAGCAGCGTTGATGGCCGTCTAGGGGAGACCCAGTACTTC.

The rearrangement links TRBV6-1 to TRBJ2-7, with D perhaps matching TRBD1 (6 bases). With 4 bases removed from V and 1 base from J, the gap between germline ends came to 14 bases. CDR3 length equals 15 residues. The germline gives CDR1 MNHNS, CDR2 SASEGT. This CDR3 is CASSGEAQGSYEQYF. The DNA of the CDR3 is TGTGCCAGCAGTGGAGAGGCACAGGGATCCTACGAGCAGTACTTC.

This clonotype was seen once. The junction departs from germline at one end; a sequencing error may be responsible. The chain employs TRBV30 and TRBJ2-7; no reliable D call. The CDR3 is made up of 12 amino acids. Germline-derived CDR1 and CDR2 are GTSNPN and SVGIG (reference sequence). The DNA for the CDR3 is TGTGCCTGGAGTGTATTCGGGTACGACCAGTACTTC. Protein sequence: CAWSVFGYDQYF.

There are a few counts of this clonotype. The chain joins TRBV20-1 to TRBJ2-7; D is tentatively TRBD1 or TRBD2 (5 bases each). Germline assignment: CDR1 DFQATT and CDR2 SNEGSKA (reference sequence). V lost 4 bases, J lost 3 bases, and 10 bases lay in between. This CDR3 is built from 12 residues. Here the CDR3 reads CSAITGGYEQYF. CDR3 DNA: TGCAGTGCTATCACTGGGGGCTACGAGCAGTACTTC.

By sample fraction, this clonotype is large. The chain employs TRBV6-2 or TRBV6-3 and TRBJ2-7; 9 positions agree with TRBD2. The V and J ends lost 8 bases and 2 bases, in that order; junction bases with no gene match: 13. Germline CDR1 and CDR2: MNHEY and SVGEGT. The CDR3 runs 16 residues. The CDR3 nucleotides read TGTGCCAGCGGATCTTTAGGACTAGCGTCAGCCTACGAGCAGTACTTC. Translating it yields CASGSLGLASAYEQYF.

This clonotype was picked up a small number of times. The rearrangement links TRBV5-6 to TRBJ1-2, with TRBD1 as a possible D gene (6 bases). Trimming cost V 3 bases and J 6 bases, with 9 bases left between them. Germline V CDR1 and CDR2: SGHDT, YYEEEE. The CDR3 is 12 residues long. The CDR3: CASSWDIDGYTF. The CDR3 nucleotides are TGTGCCAGCAGCTGGGACATTGATGGCTACACCTTC.

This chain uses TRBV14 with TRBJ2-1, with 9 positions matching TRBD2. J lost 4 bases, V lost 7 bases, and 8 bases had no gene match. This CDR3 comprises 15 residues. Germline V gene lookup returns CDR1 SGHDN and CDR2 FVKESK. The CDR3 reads CASKSSGGRYNEQFF. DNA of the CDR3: TGTGCCAGCAAGAGTAGCGGGGGCCGTTACAATGAGCAGTTCTTC.

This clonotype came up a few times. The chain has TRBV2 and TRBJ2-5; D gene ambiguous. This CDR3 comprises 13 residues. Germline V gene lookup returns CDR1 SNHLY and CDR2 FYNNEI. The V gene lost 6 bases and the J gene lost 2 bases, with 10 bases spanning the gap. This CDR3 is CASSGLPQETQYF. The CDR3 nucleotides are TGTGCCAGCAGCGGGCTCCCACAAGAGACCCAGTACTTC. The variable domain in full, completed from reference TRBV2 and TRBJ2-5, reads EPEVTQTPSHQVTQMGQEVILRCVPISNHLYFYWYRQILGQKVEFLVSFYNNEISEKSEIFDDQFSVERPDGSNFTLKIRSTKLEDSAMYFCASSGLPQETQYFGPGTRLLVL.

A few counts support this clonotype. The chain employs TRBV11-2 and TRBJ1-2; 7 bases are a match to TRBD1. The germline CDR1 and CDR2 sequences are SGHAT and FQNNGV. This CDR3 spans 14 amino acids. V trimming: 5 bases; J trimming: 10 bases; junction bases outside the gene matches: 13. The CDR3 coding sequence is TGTGCCAGCAGCGTCGATCAGGGGGACTCCCCCTACACCTTC. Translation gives CASSVDQGDSPYTF.

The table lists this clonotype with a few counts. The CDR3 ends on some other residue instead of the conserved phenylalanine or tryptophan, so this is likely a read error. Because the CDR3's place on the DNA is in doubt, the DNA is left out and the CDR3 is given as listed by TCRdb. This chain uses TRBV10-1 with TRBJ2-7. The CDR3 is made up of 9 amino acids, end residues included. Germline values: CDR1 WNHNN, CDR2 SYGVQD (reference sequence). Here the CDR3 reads CASSESTVD.

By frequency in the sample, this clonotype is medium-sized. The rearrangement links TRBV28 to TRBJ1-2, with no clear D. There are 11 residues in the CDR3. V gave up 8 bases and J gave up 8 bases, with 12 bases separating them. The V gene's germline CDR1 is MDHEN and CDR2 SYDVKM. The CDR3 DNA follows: TGTGCCAGCGGGAGGCGAGAGGGCTACACCTTC. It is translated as CASGRREGYTF.